The rows below give T cell receptor beta chains drawn from one sample of a study of CD8+CD57+ T cells in acquired aplastic anemia. TCRdb passed the reads through MiXCR, listing each CDR3 protein once. The data show 250,000 to 350,000 distinct CDR3 sequences, approximately 55% seen once. Sequenced: sorted CD4+, CD8+, or CD8+CD57+ T cells (not recorded which) from PBMCs. The receptors derive from a human donor with severe aplastic anemia or a healthy control (not recorded which). Each CDR3 is given with its conserved first and last residue. The D gene is left open where the match is weak. Clone size appears in some rows only: once, few, many, or a class for an expanded clone.

v_gene,abundance,d_gene,j_gene,CDR3nt,CDR3aa
TRBV14,few,TRBD1,TRBJ2-7,TGTGCCAGCAGCCAGGGACAGGGATGGTTGGGCGAGCAGTACTTC,CASSQGQGWLGEQYF
TRBV28,NA,TRBD1,TRBJ1-2,TGTGCCAGCAGTAACGACAGGGGCTATGGCTGCACCTTC,CASSNDRGYGCTF
TRBV6-5,many,TRBD2,TRBJ2-7,TGTGCCAGCAGTTACGGGGCCCCGGGGGGCGAGCAGTACTTC,CASSYGAPGGEQYF
TRBV20-1,NA,TRBD2,TRBJ2-1,TGCAGTGCTAGGGGGACTAGCGGGAGCTCCTACAATGAGCAGTTCTTC,CSARGTSGSSYNEQFF
TRBV5-1,NA,TRBD2,TRBJ2-7,TGCGCCAGCAGCCCGGTTAGCGGGAGCTCCTACGAGCAGTACTTC,CASSPVSGSSYEQYF
TRBV7-9,NA,NA,TRBJ2-3,TGTGCCAGCAGCTTAGTGTACACAGATACGCAGTATTTT,CASSLVYTDTQYF
TRBV20-1,many,TRBD1,TRBJ1-5,TGCAGTGCTAGGACTCCTATAGGGACAGGGCGTCAGCCCCAGCATTTT,CSARTPIGTGRQPQHF
TRBV20-1,once,NA,TRBJ2-7,TGCAGTGCTAGAGCTGGGGGTGGGGGCGAGCAGTACTTC,CSARAGGGGEQYF
TRBV19,NA,NA,TRBJ2-1,TGTGCCAGTAGTGTCACAAAGTACAATGAGCAGTTCTTC,CASSVTKYNEQFF
TRBV20-1,NA,TRBD1,TRBJ1-2,TGCAGTGCTACACAGGGGTCGGATAACTATGGCTACACCTTC,CSATQGSDNYGYTF
TRBV20-1,NA,TRBD1,TRBJ2-1,TGCAGTGCTAGGGGGACAGGGTCCTACAATGAGCAGTTCTTC,CSARGTGSYNEQFF
TRBV4-3,NA,NA,TRBJ2-3,TGCGCCAGCAGCCAAGAGCGGGGGACGGGGGGCTTCAGGTCTCGGGATACGCAGTATTTT,CASSQERGTGGFRSRDTQYF
TRBV6-5,NA,TRBD2,TRBJ2-3,TGTGCCAGCAGTGGCGGACTAGCGGGGGCCCTGGGAGATACGCAGTATTTT,CASSGGLAGALGDTQYF
TRBV7-9,few,NA,TRBJ1-1,TGTGCCAGCAGCTTAGAGGCAGGGCGGACTGAAGCTTTCTTT,CASSLEAGRTEAFF
TRBV4-2,NA,NA,TRBJ2-7,TGTGCCAGCAGCCAAGTGGGGGTCTACGAGCAGTACTTC,CASSQVGVYEQYF
TRBV20-1,NA,NA,TRBJ2-7,TGCAGTGCTAGAGCCGGGATGGACTACGAGCAGTACTTC,CSARAGMDYEQYF
TRBV10-3,NA,NA,TRBJ2-3,TGTGCCATCAGTGATTCAGGCCAAAGCACAGATACGCAGTATTTT,CAISDSGQSTDTQYF
TRBV9,NA,TRBD1,TRBJ1-6,TGTGCCAGCAGCGTAGGTGGACAGGCTAGTTCACCCCTCCACTTT,CASSVGGQASSPLHF
TRBV10-2,NA,NA,TRBJ2-1,TGCGCCAGCAGTGAGGAGCTCCACTCAACGGGTGAGCAGTTCTTC,CASSEELHSTGEQFF
TRBV2,NA,TRBD2,TRBJ2-3,TGTGCCAGCAGTACCGGACTAGCGGGAGGGGATACGCAGTATTTT,CASSTGLAGGDTQYF
TRBV7-2,NA,NA,TRBJ1-1,TGTGCCAGCAGCCTTTTCGCCACCGAAGCTCTCTTT,CASSLFATEALF
TRBV4-1,many,NA,TRBJ2-5,TGCGCCAGCAGCCAAGCGGGTCTGTACCAAGAGACCCAGTACTTC,CASSQAGLYQETQYF
TRBV6-5,many,NA,TRBJ2-1,TGTGCCAGCAGTTACCCTGGACAGAGTAATGAGCAGTTCTTC,CASSYPGQSNEQFF
TRBV24-1,NA,NA,TRBJ2-2,TGTGCCACCAGTGATTCGCCCTTTAACAGGGAAGCGAACACCGGGGAGCTGTTTTTT,CATSDSPFNREANTGELFF
TRBV24-1,NA,NA,TRBJ1-5,TGTGCCACCAGTGATTCCCAGCATTTT,CATSDSQHF
TRBV7-3,NA,TRBD1,TRBJ2-1,TGTGCCAGCAGCTTAAGGACAGGGGGAGACAATGAGCAGTTCTTC,CASSLRTGGDNEQFF
TRBV2,NA,NA,TRBJ2-1,TGTGCCAGCAGTTCCCCGGGCCTGGACAATGAGCAGTTCTTC,CASSSPGLDNEQFF
TRBV20-1,NA,NA,TRBJ1-4,TGCAGTACTGGGGACGGACGGACCAATGAAAAACTGTTTTTT,CSTGDGRTNEKLFF
TRBV20-1,many,TRBD1,TRBJ1-5,TGCAGTGCCCGACAGGGGGTAGGGCAGCCCCAGCATTTT,CSARQGVGQPQHF
TRBV7-8,few,NA,TRBJ1-6,TGTGCCAGCAGCCCCAGGGGAACACACAATTCACCCCTCCACTTT,CASSPRGTHNSPLHF
TRBV25-1,NA,TRBD1,TRBJ2-7,TGTGCCACCGGGACAGGGGTATTCTACGAGCAGTACTTC,CATGTGVFYEQYF
TRBV7-2,NA,NA,TRBJ1-1,TGTGCCAGCACCCATGGATACAGTTCGAACACTGAAGCTTTCTTT,CASTHGYSSNTEAFF
TRBV10-3,NA,TRBD2,TRBJ2-3,TGTGCCATCCGGCCCGGGACTAGCGGGGGAGATACGCAGTATTTT,CAIRPGTSGGDTQYF
TRBV5-1,many,TRBD1,TRBJ2-7,TGCGCCAGCAGCCCGAATCCGACAGGGGGGTACGAGCAGTACTTC,CASSPNPTGGYEQYF
TRBV24-1,NA,NA,TRBJ2-7,TGTGCCACCCGAACTTACGAGCAGTACTTC,CATRTYEQYF
TRBV20-1,NA,NA,TRBJ1-6,TGCAGTGCTAGAGATGGGCAGGCCACCCAAATTCAAGGCCTCCACTTT,CSARDGQATQIQGLHF
TRBV15,few,NA,TRBJ2-5,TGTGCCACCAGCAGAGTAAGGGGGGGTGAGACCCAGTACTTC,CATSRVRGGETQYF
TRBV2,NA,NA,TRBJ1-2,TGTGCCTCCAAACCGGGAGTTAACTATGGCTACACCTTC,CASKPGVNYGYTF
TRBV7-9,NA,NA,TRBJ1-5,TGTGCCAGCAGCCTAAGGTCTCAGCCCCAGCATTTT,CASSLRSQPQHF
TRBV29-1,NA,TRBD2,TRBJ2-7,TGCAGCGTTGCCCGGACTAGCGGGGGCTACGAGCAGTGCTTT,CSVARTSGGYEQCF
TRBV7-2,many,NA,TRBJ2-3,TGTGCCAGCAGCTTAGACCGGCCGGGGGGCAGAGATACGCAGTATTTT,CASSLDRPGGRDTQYF
TRBV24-1,NA,NA,TRBJ1-3,TGTGCCACCAGTGATTTTAGGGGAAACACCATATATTTT,CATSDFRGNTIYF
TRBV7-3,NA,NA,TRBJ2-7,TGTGCCAGCAGCCCCGACTCACGCGAGCAGTACTTC,CASSPDSREQYF
TRBV2,many,NA,TRBJ2-3,TGTGCCAGCAGCTATCGAGAGGCAGATACGCAGTATTTT,CASSYREADTQYF
TRBV20-1,NA,NA,TRBJ2-1,TGCAGTGCTAGAGTCCCGGGCAATGAGCAGTTCTTC,CSARVPGNEQFF
TRBV5-1,NA,TRBD2,TRBJ2-7,TGCGCCAGCAGCTCTGATAGCGGGTACGTGCAGTACTTC,CASSSDSGYVQYF
TRBV29-1,NA,NA,TRBJ2-1,TGCAGCGTTGGTGAATGGGGGACCTACAATGAGCAGTTCTTC,CSVGEWGTYNEQFF
TRBV25-1,NA,NA,TRBJ2-2,TGTGCCAGCACCGTTGCGGGAAACACCGGGGAGCTGTTTTTT,CASTVAGNTGELFF
TRBV5-1,once,NA,TRBJ2-5,TGCGCCAGCAGCCAAGATCTTGGGTTGTACCAAGAGACCCAGTACTTC,CASSQDLGLYQETQYF
TRBV29-1,many,NA,TRBJ2-3,TGCAGCTACAGGAAAGATACGCAGTATTTT,CSYRKDTQYF
TRBV20-1,NA,TRBD1,TRBJ1-5,TGCAGTGCTAGGGGACAGGGAGGTCAGCCCCAGCATTTT,CSARGQGGQPQHF